This T cell receptor (beta chain) originates from a study of T cell clonality in common variable immunodeficiency. This clone was seen only a few times. Antigen unknown. Study-wide findings and caveats: Reportedly, TCR beta sequences from common variable immunodeficiency showed fewer deletions and N-nucleotide insertions. T cell subpopulation sequencing would be needed to explain CVID clonality.

The repertoire was sequenced with immunoSEQ multiplex PCR; TCRdb's copy has only in-frame clones and lacks some. Recorded here are around 28,000 clones, with no singletons, and the ten leading clones hold 25% to 35%. Sequenced material: peripheral blood mononuclear cells. The TCR was taken from a human donor with common variable immunodeficiency.

CDR3 sequence: CATSPDIHTGELFF. The sequenced CDR3 bases are TGCGCCACCTCCCCGGACATTCACACCGGGGAG. The chain couples TRBV5-1 to TRBJ2-2; a possible D gene is TRBD1 (5 bases). The CDR3 extends 3 residues past the end of the read, so its final part is completed from the germline J gene. V lost 9 bases and J 3 bases, leaving 15 bases between the germline ends. The CDR3 is 14 residues long. The germline CDR1 and CDR2 sequences are SGHRS and YFSETQ.